This T cell receptor beta chain was identified during a study of cytomegalovirus exposure and HLA in healthy donors. As to this clone: The target antigen is unknown.

Vbeta (60) and Jbeta (13) primers were used in the PCR. Authors' analysis steps: Around 9.9 million shared chains were among the roughly 80 million unique TCR beta chains that a later analysis counted. Produced via immunoSEQ multiplex PCR; TCRdb's table is partial and in-frame only. V and J calls and clone size come straight from that table; D and trimming were deduced from the DNA. The sample lists 170,000 or so clones, about 80% seen once, with 1.4% in the top ten. General study points: The study recorded fewer than 200 TCR beta chains that were cytomegalovirus-associated. Upon later analysis, TCR association rates were observed to vary by HLA locus, being highest for DRB1 and lowest for HLA-C.

This CDR3 region has 15 residues. V was clipped by 7 bases and J by 9 bases, with 25 bases between them. Germline loops: CDR1 MDHEN, CDR2 SYDVKM. The donors gave bone marrow, and they were healthy. The clonotype was recovered from a woman in her 30s in good health and CMV-seropositive. This chain uses TRBV28 with TRBJ2-7; D perhaps matches TRBD2 (6 bases). Sequenced: PBMCs. The CDR3 region is CASTTAGSWGFGQYF. The CDR3 bases are TGTGCCAGCACAACGGCGGGGAGTTGGGGTTTCGGGCAGTACTTC.